The rows below give T cell receptor beta chains drawn from one sample of a study of blood T cell repertoires in COVID-19. Profiled with immunoSEQ multiplex PCR; TCRdb holds only in-frame clones, not every one. This table has 200,000 or so clones, 80% to 85% appearing once. The sample comprised PBMCs or T cells enriched from blood (not recorded which). Receptor source: a man aged 35 to 55 who had recovered from COVID-19. Each CDR3 is given with its conserved first and last residue. A D gene is named only where the DNA matches it firmly. Clone sizes are given selectively: once, few, many, or a class where the clone is expanded.

>NA|TRBV5-1|TRBD2|TRBJ2-1
TGCGCCAGCAGTTCCGGGACTAGCGTCAATGAGCAGTTCTTC
CASSSGTSVNEQFF
>NA|TRBV28|TRBD1|TRBJ2-7
TGTGCCAGCATCCCGCAGGGACAGGGAAGCGACGAGCAGTACTTC
CASIPQGQGSDEQYF
>NA|TRBV11-2|NA|TRBJ2-1
TGTGCCAGCAGGCTAGCGCCGGGCAGTTTTCGGCAGTTCTTC
CASRLAPGSFRQFF
>NA|TRBV27|NA|TRBJ1-1
TGTGCCAGCAGTAGCCGCGGGGGCATGGTGAACACTGAAGCTTTCTTT
CASSSRGGMVNTEAFF
>NA|TRBV5-1|NA|TRBJ1-3
TGCGCCAGCAGTTTAAACACGGACAGTCTCGCGGACACCATATATTTT
CASSLNTDSLADTIYF
>NA|TRBV7-3|TRBD1|TRBJ1-4
TGTGCCAGCAGCTCACCCGCCAGGGGGCACCGGAAAAAACTGTTTTTT
CASSSPARGHRKKLFF
>once|TRBV5-4|NA|TRBJ1-2
TGTGCCAGCAGCGCCGCGGGGAAGTCCTATGGCTACACCTTC
CASSAAGKSYGYTF
>NA|TRBV5-4|TRBD2|TRBJ2-1
TGTGCCAGCAGCTTATTGGGGCGGGGGAGCTCCTACAATGAGCAGTTCTTC
CASSLLGRGSSYNEQFF
>NA|TRBV6-4|NA|TRBJ2-3
TGTGCCAGCAGTGTTGGGGAGGCCGCAGATACGCAGTATTTT
CASSVGEAADTQYF
>NA|TRBV4-2|NA|TRBJ1-6
TGTGCCAGCAGCCAAGAAGGCGGATCACCCCTCCACTTT
CASSQEGGSPLHF
>few|TRBV5-1|TRBD1|TRBJ2-2
TGCGCCAGCCGCTCATCACAGGGGCGGCACGGGGAGCTGTTTTTT
CASRSSQGRHGELFF
>few|TRBV6-4|TRBD2|TRBJ2-1
TGTGCCAGCAGTGACTCTAGCGGGGGGGCCAATGAGCAGTTCTTC
CASSDSSGGANEQFF
>NA|TRBV7-9|TRBD1|TRBJ1-1
TGTGCCAGCAGCTCCGGGACAGGGGGCTGGGGGAACACTGAAGCTTTCTTT
CASSSGTGGWGNTEAFF
>once|TRBV11-2|NA|TRBJ2-7
TGTGCCAGCAGCCGTAGCTCCTACGAGCAGTACTTC
CASSRSSYEQYF
>NA|TRBV2|TRBD1|TRBJ1-1
TGTGCCAGCACAATGGACAGGAGGAACACTGAAGCTTTCTTT
CASTMDRRNTEAFF
>NA|TRBV12-3/TRBV12-4|NA|TRBJ1-5
TGTGCCAGCAGTTTAAGTACAGATCAGCCCCAGCATTTT
CASSLSTDQPQHF
>NA|TRBV5-4|NA|TRBJ2-3
TGTGCCAGCAGCTTTCCTCAGAGGGATACGCAGTATTTT
CASSFPQRDTQYF